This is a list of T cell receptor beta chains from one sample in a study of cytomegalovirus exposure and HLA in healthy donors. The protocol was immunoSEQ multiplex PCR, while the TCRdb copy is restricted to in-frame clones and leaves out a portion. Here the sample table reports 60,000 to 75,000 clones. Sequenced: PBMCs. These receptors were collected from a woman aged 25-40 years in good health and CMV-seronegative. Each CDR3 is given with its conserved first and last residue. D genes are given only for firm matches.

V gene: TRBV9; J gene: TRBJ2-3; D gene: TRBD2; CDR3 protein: CASSVREGDTQYF; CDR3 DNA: TGTGCCAGCAGCGTAAGGGAGGGGGATACGCAGTATTTT
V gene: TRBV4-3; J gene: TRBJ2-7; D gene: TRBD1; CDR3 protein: CASSQDLATGFGYEQYF; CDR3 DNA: TGCGCCAGCAGCCAAGATTTAGCGACAGGGTTCGGATACGAGCAGTACTTC
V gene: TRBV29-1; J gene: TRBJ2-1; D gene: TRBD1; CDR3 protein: CSVEWQGVDNEQFF; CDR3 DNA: TGCAGCGTTGAATGGCAGGGGGTGGACAATGAGCAGTTCTTC
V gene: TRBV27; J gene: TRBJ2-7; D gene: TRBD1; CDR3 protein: CASSAYGAGGYEQYF; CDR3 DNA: TGTGCCAGCAGTGCCTATGGGGCAGGGGGCTACGAGCAGTACTTC
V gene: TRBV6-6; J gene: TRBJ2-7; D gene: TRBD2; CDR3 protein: CASSSRLAGAYEQYF; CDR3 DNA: TGTGCCAGCAGTTCCCGACTAGCGGGGGCCTACGAGCAGTACTTC
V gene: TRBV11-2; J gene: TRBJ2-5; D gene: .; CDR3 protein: CASSSRAPWSIETQYF; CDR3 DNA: TGTGCCAGCAGCTCACGCGCCCCCTGGAGTATAGAGACCCAGTACTTC
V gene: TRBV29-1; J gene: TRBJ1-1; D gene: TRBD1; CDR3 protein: CSVGQGAGTEAFF; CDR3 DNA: TGCAGCGTTGGACAGGGGGCGGGCACTGAAGCTTTCTTT
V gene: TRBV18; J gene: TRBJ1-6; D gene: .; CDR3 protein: CASSPHENSPLHF; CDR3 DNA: TGTGCCAGCTCACCACACGAGAATTCACCCCTCCACTTT
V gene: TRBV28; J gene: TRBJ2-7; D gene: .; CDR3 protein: CASSLRGGEQYF; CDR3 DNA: TGTGCCAGCAGTTTGAGGGGAGGAGAGCAGTACTTC
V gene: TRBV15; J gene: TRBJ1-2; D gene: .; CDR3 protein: CATSPVEGSYGYTF; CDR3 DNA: TGTGCCACCAGCCCAGTAGAAGGGAGCTATGGCTACACCTTC
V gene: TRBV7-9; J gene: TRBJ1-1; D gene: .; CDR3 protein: CASSLDQGRTEAFF; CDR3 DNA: TGTGCCAGCAGCTTAGATCAGGGGCGCACTGAAGCTTTCTTT
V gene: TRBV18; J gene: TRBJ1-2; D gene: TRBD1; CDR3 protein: CASSPPGQGVYGYTF; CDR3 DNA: TGTGCCAGCTCACCACCAGGACAGGGTGTCTATGGCTACACCTTC
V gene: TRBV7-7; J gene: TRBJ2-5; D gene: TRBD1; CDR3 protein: CASATGPQETQYF; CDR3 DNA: TGTGCTTCTGCGACAGGGCCCCAAGAGACCCAGTACTTC
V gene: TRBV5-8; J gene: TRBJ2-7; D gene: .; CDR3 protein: CASSQEQYEQYF; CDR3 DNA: TGTGCCAGCAGCCAAGAACAGTACGAGCAGTACTTC
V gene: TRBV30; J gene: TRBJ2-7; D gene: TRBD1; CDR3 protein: CASSRSGTGWEQYF; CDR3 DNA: TGTGCCTCCAGCCGGTCCGGGACAGGGTGGGAGCAGTACTTC
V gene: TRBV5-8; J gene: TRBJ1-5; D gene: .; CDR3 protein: CASTEEVNQPQHF; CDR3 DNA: TGTGCCAGCACCGAGGAGGTCAATCAGCCCCAGCATTTT
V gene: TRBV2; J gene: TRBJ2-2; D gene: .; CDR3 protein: CASSERMTATGELFF; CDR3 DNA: TGTGCCAGCAGTGAAAGGATGACTGCGACCGGGGAGCTGTTTTTT
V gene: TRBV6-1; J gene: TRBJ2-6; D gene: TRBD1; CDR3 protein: CASRTGEAGANVLTF; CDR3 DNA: TGTGCCAGTCGGACAGGGGAGGCTGGGGCCAACGTCCTGACTTTC
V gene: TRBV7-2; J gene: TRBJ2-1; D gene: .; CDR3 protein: CASSLASGYEQFF; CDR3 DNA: TGTGCCAGCAGCCTAGCATCGGGGTATGAGCAGTTCTTC
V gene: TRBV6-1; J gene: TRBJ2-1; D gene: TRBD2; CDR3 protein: CASGTGGGNEQFF; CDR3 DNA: TGTGCCAGCGGAACGGGGGGGGGCAATGAGCAGTTCTTC
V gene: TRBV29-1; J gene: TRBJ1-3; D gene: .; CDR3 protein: CSVEDLAGASGNTIYF; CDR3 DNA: TGCAGCGTTGAAGATCTGGCAGGGGCTTCTGGAAACACCATATATTTT
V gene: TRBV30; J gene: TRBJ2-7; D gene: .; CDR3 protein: CAWIGEAYEQYF; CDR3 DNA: TGTGCCTGGATCGGAGAAGCCTACGAGCAGTACTTC
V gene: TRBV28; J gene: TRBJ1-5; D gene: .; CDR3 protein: CASSLQGPGQPQHF; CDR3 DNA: TGTGCCAGCAGTTTACAGGGGCCGGGTCAGCCCCAGCATTTT
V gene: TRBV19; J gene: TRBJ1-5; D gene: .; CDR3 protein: CASTHEINQPQHF; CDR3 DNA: TGTGCCAGTACCCATGAGATTAATCAGCCCCAGCATTTT
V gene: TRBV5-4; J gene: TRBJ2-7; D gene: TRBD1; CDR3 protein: CASSLGQGESYEQYF; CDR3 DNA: TGTGCCAGCAGCTTGGGACAGGGGGAATCCTACGAGCAGTACTTC
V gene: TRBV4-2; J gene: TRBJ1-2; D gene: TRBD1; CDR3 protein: CASSQVRQGSFNGYTF; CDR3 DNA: TGTGCCAGCAGCCAAGTAAGACAGGGTTCCTTCAATGGCTACACCTTC
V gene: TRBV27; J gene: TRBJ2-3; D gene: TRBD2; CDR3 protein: CASSLSNGGATDTQYF; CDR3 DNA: TGTGCCAGCAGTTTATCGAACGGGGGGGCAACAGATACGCAGTATTTT
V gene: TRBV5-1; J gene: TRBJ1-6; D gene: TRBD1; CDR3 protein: CASSLYSAGQTNSPLHF; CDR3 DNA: TGCGCCAGCAGCTTGTATTCTGCGGGACAGACGAATTCACCCCTCCACTTT